Listed here are 32 T cell receptor beta chains from one sample, sequenced in a study of control samples from healthy donors and cancer patients. Sequencing was performed with immunoSEQ multiplex PCR; in TCRdb, only in-frame clones are kept and a portion is missing. The data contain about 140,000 clones, around nine tenths of them seen just once; the ten biggest clones take up 10% to 12%. Sequences were obtained from blood. These receptor sequences come from a man aged 25 to 45 in good health.

The rearrangement uses TRBV27 and TRBJ1-6; D is possibly TRBD1 (6 bases). The CDR3 runs to 14 residues. Trimming pared 2 bases from V and 7 bases from J, leaving 9 bases between. From germline, CDR1 is MNHEY and CDR2 SMNVEV (reference sequence). The CDR3 bases are TGTGCCAGCAGTTTAGAACAGGGAAATTCACCCCTCCACTTT. As protein: CASSLEQGNSPLHF.

The chain is built from TRBV19 and TRBJ1-2; no clear D gene. The CDR3 is 14 amino acids. V was cut by 3 bases and J by 7 bases, with 15 bases left in between. CDR1 and CDR2 from the germline V gene are LNHDA and SQIVND (reference sequence). CDR3 sequence reads: CASSMWFTVPGYTF. Written as DNA, the CDR3 is TGTGCCAGTAGTATGTGGTTCACCGTACCTGGCTACACCTTC.

The chain employs TRBV28 and TRBJ1-2; TRBD1 matches 7 bases. With 5 bases clipped from V and 3 bases from J, the junction kept 9 bases outside the gene matches. CDR3 size: 15 residues. The germline V gene encodes CDR1 MDHEN and CDR2 SYDVKM. The CDR3: CASSQPRQGHYGYTF. The CDR3 DNA reads TGTGCCAGCAGTCAACCTCGACAGGGACACTATGGCTACACCTTC.

This chain connects TRBV7-2 to TRBJ1-1; TRBD1 aligns across 7 bases. Germline assignment: CDR1 SGHTA and CDR2 FQGNSA. The CDR3 consists of 13 residues. Unmatched junction bases numbered 4, after V lost 5 bases and J lost 4 bases. Here the CDR3 reads CASSTGQATEAFF. The CDR3 DNA reads TGTGCCAGCAGCACAGGACAGGCCACTGAAGCTTTCTTT.

This clone showed up just once. V gene TRBV5-8 combines with J gene TRBJ2-3; TRBD1 matches at 8 bases. The CDR3 is 16 amino acids. Germline V gives CDR1 SGHTS, CDR2 YDEGEE. V trimming: 4 bases; J trimming: 7 bases; junction bases outside the gene matches: 14. The CDR3 region is CASSRRGTGFMNTQYF. CDR3 DNA: TGTGCCAGCAGCCGACGGGGGACAGGATTTATGAATACGCAGTATTTT.

The chain links TRBV5-1 to TRBJ1-6; D is uncertain. The length of the CDR3 is 13 residues. Trimming pared 4 bases from V and 0 bases from J, leaving 2 bases between. The V gene's germline CDR1 is SGHRS and CDR2 YFSETQ. The CDR3 here is CASSVSYNSPLHF. Here the CDR3 DNA reads TGCGCCAGCAGCGTCTCCTATAATTCACCCCTCCACTTT.

The chain employs TRBV4-1 and TRBJ2-5, with 12 bases aligning to TRBD2. The ends lost 1 base at V and 3 bases at J; junction bases unmatched: 21. The CDR3 totals 22 residues. CDR1 and CDR2 from the germline V gene are MGHRA and YSYEKL. CDR3 amino acids: CASSQGPLAGGPKARGKETQYF. The CDR3 bases are TGCGCCAGCAGCCAAGGTCCCCTAGCGGGAGGGCCGAAGGCGAGAGGAAAAGAGACCCAGTACTTC.

The chain has TRBV10-1 and TRBJ2-5; D is perhaps TRBD1 (5 bases). Germline CDR1 and CDR2: WNHNN and SYGVQD (reference sequence). V was trimmed by 4 bases and J by 0 bases, leaving 9 bases between them. CDR3 size: 14 residues. This chain's CDR3 is CASSAGRDQETQYF. The CDR3 nucleotides read TGCGCCAGCAGTGCGGGCAGGGACCAAGAGACCCAGTACTTC.

The CDR3 sequence: CASSQTGNTIYF. In DNA form, the CDR3 reads TGTGCCAGCAGCCAAACGGGAAACACCATATATTTT. This sequence joins TRBV3-1 (or the pseudogene TRBV3-2) and TRBJ1-3, with D uncertain. Germline V gene lookup returns CDR1 LGHDT and CDR2 YNNKEL (reference sequence). CDR3 size: 12 residues. Trimming shortened V by 2 bases and J by 4 bases, and 3 bases separated the two germline ends.

The genes are TRBV4-2 and TRBJ1-6; D call uncertain. The CDR3 runs 15 residues. V shed 0 bases and J shed 6 bases, with 9 bases lying between them. In germline, CDR1 is LGHNA, CDR2 YNFKEQ. CDR3 nucleotides: TGTGCCAGCAGCCAAGATTTGGCAGCTAATTCACCCCTCCACTTT. Protein sequence: CASSQDLAANSPLHF.

V is TRBV6-1 and J is TRBJ2-4; D call uncertain. Germline V gene data show CDR1 as MNHNS and CDR2 as SASEGT. Trimming took off 2 bases at V and 0 bases at J, with 20 bases between the two ends. The length of the CDR3 is 19 residues. DNA of the CDR3: TGTGCCAGCAGTGAAAGGTTCGGCCGTCAGGCCTTAGCCAAAAACATTCAGTACTTC. Residues: CASSERFGRQALAKNIQYF.

The gene calls are TRBV28 and TRBJ1-4; 7 bases agree with TRBD1. The germline CDR1 and CDR2 sequences are MDHEN and SYDVKM. This CDR3 has 18 residues. J was trimmed by 7 bases and V by 6 bases; bases with no gene match: 20. CDR3 bases: TGTGCCAGCAGCTCCGGGGATTGGGTTAGGGGGCTTATTGAAAAACTGTTTTTT. It codes for CASSSGDWVRGLIEKLFF.

The V call is TRBV10-3, the J call TRBJ1-4; D might be TRBD1 (6 bases). This CDR3 region has 14 residues. V was clipped by 10 bases and J by 7 bases, with 19 bases between them. Germline V gene lookup returns CDR1 ENHRY and CDR2 SYGVKD. CDR3: CATKKNGQIEKLFF. In DNA, the CDR3 is TGTGCCACAAAGAAAAATGGACAGATTGAAAAACTGTTTTTT.

This chain joins TRBV19 and TRBJ2-2; tentatively, D is TRBD1 (6 bases). V shed 5 bases and J shed 4 bases, with 11 bases lying between them. Germline V gene lookup returns CDR1 LNHDA and CDR2 SQIVND (reference sequence). The CDR3 runs 14 residues. This CDR3 reads CASSAGRGTGELFF. The CDR3 DNA follows: TGTGCCAGTAGTGCCGGCAGGGGCACCGGGGAGCTGTTTTTT.

This chain links TRBV2 with TRBJ2-5; 8 bases are shared with TRBD2. With 8 bases clipped from V and 6 bases from J, the junction kept 11 bases outside the gene matches. The CDR3 has 14 residues. CDR1 SNHLY and CDR2 FYNNEI come from the germline V gene. CDR3 sequence: CASLTPQREKTQYF. DNA for the CDR3: TGTGCCAGCCTAACCCCTCAGCGGGAGAAGACCCAGTACTTC.

The gene calls are TRBV28 and TRBJ2-7; D is unresolved. V dropped 7 bases and J dropped 3 bases, with 19 bases sitting between them. Germline V gene lookup returns CDR1 MDHEN and CDR2 SYDVKM. CDR3 length: 15 amino acids. CDR3 DNA sequence: TGTGCCAGCACCTCACCTGGGGAATTACACTACGAGCAGTACTTC. Translating it yields CASTSPGELHYEQYF. Supplemented by reference TRBV28 and TRBJ2-7, the full variable domain reads DVKVTQSSRYLVKRTGEKVFLECVQDMDHENMFWYRQDPGLGLRLIYFSYDVKMKEKGDIPEGYSVSREKKERFSLILESASTNQTSMYLCASTSPGELHYEQYFGPGTRLTVT.

This chain connects TRBV24-1 to TRBJ2-2, with D perhaps matching TRBD1 or TRBD2 (5 bases each). CDR1 KGHDR and CDR2 SFDVKD come from the germline V gene. Trimming removed 3 bases from V and 1 base from J, with 14 bases in between. The CDR3 length is 17 residues. CDR3 DNA sequence: TGTGCCACCAGTGATGGGGTGGGACCAAAGAACACCGGGGAGCTGTTTTTT. Encoded protein: CATSDGVGPKNTGELFF.

The V call is TRBV2, the J call TRBJ1-5, with D possibly matching TRBD1 (6 bases). V shed 6 bases and J shed 0 bases, with 9 bases lying between them. The germline gives CDR1 SNHLY, CDR2 FYNNEI. There are 14 residues in the CDR3. CDR3 nucleotides: TGTGCCAGCAGGTCAGGGGCTAGCAATCAGCCCCAGCATTTT. It codes for CASRSGASNQPQHF. Variable domain in full (rest from reference TRBV2 and TRBJ1-5): EPEVTQTPSHQVTQMGQEVILRCVPISNHLYFYWYRQILGQKVEFLVSFYNNEISEKSEIFDDQFSVERPDGSNFTLKIRSTKLEDSAMYFCASRSGASNQPQHFGDGTRLSIL.

The table lists this clone with a count of one. The J gene is TRBJ1-2, the V gene TRBV7-9; a possible D gene is TRBD1 (5 bases). V was shortened by 0 bases and J by 7 bases, with 18 bases between the two germline ends. The CDR3 sequence is 16 residues long. From germline, CDR1 is SEHNR and CDR2 FQNEAQ (reference sequence). The CDR3 bases are TGTGCCAGCAGCTTAGCGATCGGAAGGGGCCAGGGTGGCTACACCTTC. Its protein product is CASSLAIGRGQGGYTF. The variable domain in full, completed from reference TRBV7-9 and TRBJ1-2, reads DTGVSQNPRHKITKRGQNVTFRCDPISEHNRLYWYRQTLGQGPEFLTYFQNEAQLEKSRLLSDRFSAERPKGSFSTLEIQRTEQGDSAMYLCASSLAIGRGQGGYTFGSGTRLTVV.

The chain combines TRBV7-2 with TRBJ1-1; no reliable D call. Looked up from germline, CDR1 is SGHTA and CDR2 is FQGNSA. The V gene lost 3 bases and the J gene lost 2 bases, with 7 bases spanning the gap. This CDR3 has 13 residues. Here the CDR3 reads CASSFEGNTEAFF. CDR3 sequence (DNA): TGTGCCAGCAGCTTTGAGGGAAACACTGAAGCTTTCTTT.

This clone was picked up one time. The chain links TRBV27 to TRBJ2-3; 11 bases are a match to TRBD2. Germline loops: CDR1 MNHEY, CDR2 SMNVEV (reference sequence). Trimming took 4 bases from V and 14 from J; bases not matched to a gene: 8. The CDR3 runs 13 residues. DNA of the CDR3: TGTGCCAGCAGTTCCTTACTAGCGGGAGTGAGGTATTTT. It yields the protein CASSSLLAGVRYF.

The V gene is TRBV9, the J gene TRBJ2-1, with TRBD2 matching over 8 bases. Unmatched junction bases numbered 1, after V lost 2 bases and J lost 0 bases. Per germline, CDR1 SGDLS and CDR2 YYNGEE. The CDR3 runs to 15 residues. CDR3 in amino acids: CASSVGTSSYNEQFF. The CDR3 coding sequence is TGTGCCAGCAGCGTCGGGACTAGCTCCTACAATGAGCAGTTCTTC.

The gene calls are TRBV18 and TRBJ1-2; maybe TRBD1 (5 bases). The CDR3 spans 16 residues. The V end lost 3 bases, the J end lost 8 bases, and 22 bases lay between the germline ends. The germline gives CDR1 KGHSH, CDR2 LQKENI. For the CDR3, the DNA is TGTGCCAGCTCACCCCTGCCGGCTGGGGACGGTTACGGCTACACCTTC. Its protein is CASSPLPAGDGYGYTF.

The V gene is TRBV28, the J gene TRBJ2-2, with D perhaps matching TRBD2 (6 bases). Germline CDR1 MDHEN, CDR2 SYDVKM. Trimming stripped 3 bases from V and 5 bases from J, with 10 bases between. This CDR3 has 14 amino acids. As DNA, the CDR3 is TGTGCCAGCAGTTTTGGGGGGTATACCGGGGAGCTGTTTTTT. The encoded protein is CASSFGGYTGELFF. Variable domain in full (rest from reference TRBV28 and TRBJ2-2): DVKVTQSSRYLVKRTGEKVFLECVQDMDHENMFWYRQDPGLGLRLIYFSYDVKMKEKGDIPEGYSVSREKKERFSLILESASTNQTSMYLCASSFGGYTGELFFGEGSRLTVL.

The chain joins TRBV7-9 to TRBJ1-1; tentatively, D is TRBD1 (5 bases). In germline, CDR1 is SEHNR, CDR2 FQNEAQ (reference sequence). The CDR3 totals 12 residues. V was shortened by 5 bases and J by 11 bases, with 15 bases between the two germline ends. The CDR3 bases are TGTGCCAGCAGCAGACAGTTCGGCCTCGCTTTCTTT. Its translation is CASSRQFGLAFF.

The V and J genes are TRBV5-8 and TRBJ2-5; D ambiguous. From germline, CDR1 is SGHTS and CDR2 YDEGEE. V lost 7 bases and J 1 base, leaving 14 bases between the germline ends. The CDR3 consists of 14 residues. The CDR3 bases are TGTGCCAGCTTTCTGGAAAGGCTCCAAGAGACCCAGTACTTC. Encoded protein: CASFLERLQETQYF.

The genes are TRBV7-2 and TRBJ2-3, with no clear D. The CDR3 extends over 15 amino acids. The V end lost 3 bases, the J end lost 1 base, and 11 bases lay between the germline ends. Germline V lookup: CDR1 SGHTA, CDR2 FQGNSA. The CDR3 here is CASSFLGMGTDTQYF. CDR3 bases: TGTGCCAGCAGCTTTCTAGGGATGGGCACAGATACGCAGTATTTT.

The chain is built from TRBV6-5 and TRBJ2-1, with 7 positions matching TRBD2. The CDR3 has 15 residues. Germline V gene lookup returns CDR1 MNHEY and CDR2 SVGAGI. V dropped 6 bases and J dropped 2; count of bases not matched to a gene: 7. In DNA, the CDR3 is TGTGCCAGCAGAAGCGGGATAAGGCCCTACAATGAGCAGTTCTTC. This gives the protein CASRSGIRPYNEQFF.

This chain links TRBV11-2 with TRBJ2-1, with 8 bases fitting TRBD2. Losses at the gene ends were 5 bases for V and 4 bases for J; bases not matched to a gene: 10. The CDR3 totals 16 residues. Germline loops: CDR1 SGHAT, CDR2 FQNNGV. This CDR3 reads CASSQGEVAGYNEQFF. The CDR3 DNA follows: TGTGCCAGCAGCCAAGGGGAGGTAGCGGGATACAATGAGCAGTTCTTC.

The J gene is TRBJ1-2, the V gene TRBV19; 10 bases are shared with TRBD1. The CDR3 sequence is 15 residues long. The junction had 7 bases not matched to a gene; V was cut back by 6 bases and J by 3 bases. Per the germline V gene, CDR1 is LNHDA and CDR2 is SQIVND (reference sequence). The CDR3 spells CASRARDRGDYGYTF. The CDR3 DNA reads TGTGCCAGTAGGGCCCGGGACAGGGGTGACTATGGCTACACCTTC.

The gene calls are TRBV7-2 and TRBJ2-5, with a possible D match to TRBD1 (5 bases). Trimming took off 2 bases at V and 3 bases at J, with 7 bases between the two ends. This CDR3 spans 13 amino acids. Germline V lookup: CDR1 SGHTA, CDR2 FQGNSA. The CDR3 DNA follows: TGTGCCAGCAGCTTATTCAGGGAAGAGACCCAGTACTTC. Encoded protein: CASSLFREETQYF.

The chain has TRBV7-8 and TRBJ1-2; D gene uncertain. In germline, CDR1 is SGHVS, CDR2 FQNEAQ. There are 15 residues in the CDR3. V was pared by 5 bases and J by 2 bases, with 15 bases between. DNA for the CDR3: TGTGCCAGCAGCCCCTTAGTTCGGGAAAACTATGGCTACACCTTC. As protein: CASSPLVRENYGYTF.